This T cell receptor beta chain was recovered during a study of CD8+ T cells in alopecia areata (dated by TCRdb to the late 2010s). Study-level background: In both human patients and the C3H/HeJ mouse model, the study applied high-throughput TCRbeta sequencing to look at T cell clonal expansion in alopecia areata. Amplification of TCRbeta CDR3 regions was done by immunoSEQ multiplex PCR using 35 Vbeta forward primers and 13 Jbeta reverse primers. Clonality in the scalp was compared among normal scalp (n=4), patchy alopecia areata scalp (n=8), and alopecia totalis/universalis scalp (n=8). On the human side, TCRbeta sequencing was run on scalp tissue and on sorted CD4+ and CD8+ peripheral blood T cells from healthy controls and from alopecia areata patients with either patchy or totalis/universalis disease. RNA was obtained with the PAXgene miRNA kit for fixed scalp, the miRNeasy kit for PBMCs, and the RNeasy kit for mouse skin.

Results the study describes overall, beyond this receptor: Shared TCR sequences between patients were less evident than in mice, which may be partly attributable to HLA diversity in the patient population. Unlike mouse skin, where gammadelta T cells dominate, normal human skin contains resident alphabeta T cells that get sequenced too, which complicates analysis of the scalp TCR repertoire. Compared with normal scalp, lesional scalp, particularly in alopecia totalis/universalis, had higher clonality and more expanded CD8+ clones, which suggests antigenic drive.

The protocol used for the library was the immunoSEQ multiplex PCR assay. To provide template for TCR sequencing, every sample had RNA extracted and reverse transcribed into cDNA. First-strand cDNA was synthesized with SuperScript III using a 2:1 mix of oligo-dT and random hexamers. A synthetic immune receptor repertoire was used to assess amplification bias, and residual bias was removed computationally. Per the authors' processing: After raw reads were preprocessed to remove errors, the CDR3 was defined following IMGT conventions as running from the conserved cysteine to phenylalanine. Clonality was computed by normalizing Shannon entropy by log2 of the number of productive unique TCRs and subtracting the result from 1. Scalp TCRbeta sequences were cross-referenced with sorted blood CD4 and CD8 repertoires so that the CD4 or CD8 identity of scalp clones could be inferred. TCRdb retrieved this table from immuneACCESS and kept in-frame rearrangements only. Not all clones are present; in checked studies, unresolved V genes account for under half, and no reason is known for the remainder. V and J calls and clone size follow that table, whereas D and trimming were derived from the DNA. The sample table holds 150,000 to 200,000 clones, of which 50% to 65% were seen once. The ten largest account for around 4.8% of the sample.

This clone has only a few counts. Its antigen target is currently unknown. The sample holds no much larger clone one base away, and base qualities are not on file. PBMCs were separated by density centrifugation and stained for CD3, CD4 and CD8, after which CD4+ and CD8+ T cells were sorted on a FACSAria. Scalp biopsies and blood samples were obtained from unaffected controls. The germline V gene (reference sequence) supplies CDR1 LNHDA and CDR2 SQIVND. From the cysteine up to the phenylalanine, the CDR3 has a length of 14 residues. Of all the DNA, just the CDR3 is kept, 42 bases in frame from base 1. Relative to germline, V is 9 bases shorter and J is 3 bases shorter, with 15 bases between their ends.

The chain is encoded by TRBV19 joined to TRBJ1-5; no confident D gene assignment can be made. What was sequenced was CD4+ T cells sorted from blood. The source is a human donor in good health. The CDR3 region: CASRVSSYNQPQHF. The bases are TGTGCCAGCCGGGTCTCCTCCTACAATCAGCCCCAGCATTTT.